This T cell receptor beta chain was captured by sequencing in a study of long-term antiretroviral therapy in people with HIV. The study, taken as a whole, reports: Before ART, certain clones expanded, and these dominated the repertoire at all time points. CDR3 lengths in HIV samples spanned a narrower range than controls.

In the case of this clone: Its specificity is unknown.

CDR3 length equals 15 residues. From germline, CDR1 is MNHNS and CDR2 SASEGT. Trimming pared 4 bases from V and 0 bases from J, leaving 10 bases between. At the survey level, the v3.0 immunoSEQ assay was run. Profiled with immunoSEQ multiplex PCR; TCRdb holds only in-frame clones, not every one. Of 25,000 to 30,000 clones in the sample, 80% to 85% are singletons; the top ten hold about 10%. This clonotype originated in a man in his late teens or twenties with HIV. Material: unsorted PBMCs, obtained 0.8 years before starting antiretroviral therapy. The chain is built from TRBV6-1 and TRBJ1-3, with D uncertain. CDR3 coding DNA: TGTGCCAGCAGTGGAGGACTGGGCTCTGGAAACACCATATATTTT. This sequence encodes CASSGGLGSGNTIYF.